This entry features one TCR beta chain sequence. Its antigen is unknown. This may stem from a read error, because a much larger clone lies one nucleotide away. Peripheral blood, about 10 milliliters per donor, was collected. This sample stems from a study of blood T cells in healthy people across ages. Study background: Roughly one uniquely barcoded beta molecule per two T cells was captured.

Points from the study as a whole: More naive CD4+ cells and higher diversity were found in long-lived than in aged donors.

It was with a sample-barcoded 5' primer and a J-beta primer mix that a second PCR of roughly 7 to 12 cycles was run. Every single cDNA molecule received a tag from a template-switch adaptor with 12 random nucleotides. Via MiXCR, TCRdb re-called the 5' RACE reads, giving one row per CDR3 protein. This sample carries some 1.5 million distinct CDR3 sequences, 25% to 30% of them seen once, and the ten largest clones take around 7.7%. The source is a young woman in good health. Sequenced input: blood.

CDR3 bases: TGTGCCAGCAGTCTTTCCAGGGCTGCAACAGAGACCCAGTTCTTC. Its translation is CASSLSRAATETQFF. The chain joins TRBV6-5 to TRBJ2-5; maybe TRBD1 (5 bases). The J call may not be correct, given that the DNA end is closer to TRBJ2-1. Per the germline V gene, CDR1 is MNHEY and CDR2 is SVGAGI. The CDR3 is 15 residues long.